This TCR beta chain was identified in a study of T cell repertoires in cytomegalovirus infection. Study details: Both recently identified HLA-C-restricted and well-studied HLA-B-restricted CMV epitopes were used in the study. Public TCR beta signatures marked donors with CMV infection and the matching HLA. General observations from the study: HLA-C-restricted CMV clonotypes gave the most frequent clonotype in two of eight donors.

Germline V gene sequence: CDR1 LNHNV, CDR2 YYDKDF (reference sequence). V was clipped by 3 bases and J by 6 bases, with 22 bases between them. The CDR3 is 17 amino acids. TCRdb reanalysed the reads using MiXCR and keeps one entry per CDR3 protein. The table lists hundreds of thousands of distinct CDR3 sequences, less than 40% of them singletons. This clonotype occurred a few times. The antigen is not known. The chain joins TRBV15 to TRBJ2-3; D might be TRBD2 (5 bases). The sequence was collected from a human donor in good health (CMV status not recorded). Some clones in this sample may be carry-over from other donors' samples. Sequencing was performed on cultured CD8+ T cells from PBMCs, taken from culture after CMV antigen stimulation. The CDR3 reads CATSSSFRGSARDTQYF. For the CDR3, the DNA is TGTGCCACCAGCAGCTCCTTCCGGGGTTCCGCAAGGGATACGCAGTATTTT. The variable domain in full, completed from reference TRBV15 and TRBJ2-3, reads DAMVIQNPRYQVTQFGKPVTLSCSQTLNHNVMYWYQQKSSQAPKLLFHYYDKDFNNEADTPDNFQSRRPNTSFCFLDIRSPGLGDTAMYLCATSSSFRGSARDTQYFGPGTRLTVL.